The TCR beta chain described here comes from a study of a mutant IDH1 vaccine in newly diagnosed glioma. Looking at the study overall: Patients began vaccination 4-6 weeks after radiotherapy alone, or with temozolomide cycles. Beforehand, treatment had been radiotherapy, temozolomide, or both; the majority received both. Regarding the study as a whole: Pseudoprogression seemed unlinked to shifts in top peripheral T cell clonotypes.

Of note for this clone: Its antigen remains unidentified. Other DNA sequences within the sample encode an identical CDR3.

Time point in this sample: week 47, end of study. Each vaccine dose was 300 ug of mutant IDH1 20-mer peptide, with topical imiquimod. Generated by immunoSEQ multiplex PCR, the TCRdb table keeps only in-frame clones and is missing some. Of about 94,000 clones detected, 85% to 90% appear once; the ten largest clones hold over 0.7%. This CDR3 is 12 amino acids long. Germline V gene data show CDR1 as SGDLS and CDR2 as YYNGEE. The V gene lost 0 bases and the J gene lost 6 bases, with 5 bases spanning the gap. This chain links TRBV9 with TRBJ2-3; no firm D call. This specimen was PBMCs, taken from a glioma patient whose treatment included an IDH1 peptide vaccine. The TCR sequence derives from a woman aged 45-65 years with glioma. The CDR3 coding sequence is TGTGCCAGCAGCGTAGGGGTGGATACGCAGTATTTT. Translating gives CASSVGVDTQYF.